This T cell receptor beta chain was observed in a study of glioma-infiltrating T cells after dendritic cell vaccination. Study at large: Glioblastoma patients came from Phase I and II dendritic cell vaccination trials. The vaccine used monocyte-derived dendritic cells pulsed overnight with autologous tumor lysate. Study-level results: TCR clonality showed no direct relationship with survival.

Time point here: after dendritic cell vaccination, including at tumor progression/relapse. Primers: 60 V beta forward and 13 J beta reverse. The table came from immunoSEQ multiplex PCR; TCRdb's copy has only in-frame clones and leaves some out. The data contain fewer than 30,000 clones, about nine tenths of them singletons. V gave up 5 bases and J gave up 0 bases; unmatched junction bases: 6. CDR1 and CDR2 (germline): SGHAT, FQNNGV. The CDR3 contains 15 residues. Details on this clone: The antigen remains unidentified.

This sequence originates from a human donor with glioblastoma. The specimen was blood, collected after dendritic cell vaccination. The rearrangement uses TRBV11-2 and TRBJ2-5; 7 positions match TRBD1. The CDR3 region has the DNA TGTGCCAGCAGCCCGACAGGGAGCCACCAAGAGACCCAGTACTTC. Amino acids: CASSPTGSHQETQYF.